The 29 T cell receptor beta chains below come from one sample, sequenced in a study of T-cell reconstitution after alpha-beta-depleted transplantation in children (TCRdb year 2016). Receptors were amplified or captured by PCR. Sequenced using an Illumina HiSeq 2500. TCR library preparation used molecular barcoding, with unique molecular identifiers applied to normalize quantification of the TCRbeta repertoire. In TCRdb, the public reads were trimmed at Q25 with fastp and aligned with MiXCR, with productive beta chains retained. Every distinct CDR3 protein forms one entry, paired with its most common genes and DNA. Across this sample there are fewer than 1 million distinct CDR3 sequences, with 16% seen only once. Clones ranked in the top ten supply approximately 5% of the sample. The meaning of the sample's treatment or condition label: allogeneic hematopoietic cell transplantation with graft depleted of TCRalphabeta T cells and CD19 B cells.

The sequenced sample was PBMCs, mostly from graft donor cells, obtained 360 days after TCRalphabeta/CD19-depleted stem cell transplant. These receptors all stem from a male patient between 10 and 17 years old who had a stem cell transplant for acute lymphoblastic leukemia, so the T cells may come from the graft donor.

The chain carries TRBV5-1 and TRBJ2-4; TRBD1 is a possible D gene (6 bases). Germline-derived CDR1 and CDR2 are SGHRS and YFSETQ. The CDR3 covers 13 residues. V lost 0 bases, J lost 7 bases, and 8 bases lay in between. The CDR3 nucleotides are TGCGCCAGCAGCTTGGAAGGGGGTAACATTCAGTACTTC. Amino acid sequence: CASSLEGGNIQYF.

This clonotype was seen only a few times. V gene TRBV4-1 combines with J gene TRBJ1-1; D is ambiguous. This CDR3 comprises 15 residues. The V end lost 3 bases, the J end lost 0 bases, and 11 bases lay between the germline ends. Germline values: CDR1 MGHRA, CDR2 YSYEKL. Written as DNA, the CDR3 is TGCGCCAGCAGCCAGGCTATCACCTTGAACACTGAAGCTTTCTTT. Translated, it gives CASSQAITLNTEAFF.

The chain recombines TRBV28 with TRBJ2-7; D might be TRBD1 (6 bases). Germline loops: CDR1 MDHEN, CDR2 SYDVKM. Trimming removed 6 bases from V and 3 bases from J, with 15 bases in between. The CDR3 is 14 amino acids. CDR3 bases: TGTGCCAGCAGCTCCCGGGACAACTACTACGAGCAGTACTTC. Its translation: CASSSRDNYYEQYF.

This clonotype was counted only a few times. This chain joins TRBV4-1 and TRBJ2-3; TRBD2 matches 9 bases. V was clipped by 0 bases and J by 5 bases; unmatched bases: 3. Germline CDR1 is MGHRA and CDR2 is YSYEKL. The CDR3 runs 15 residues. The CDR3 coding sequence is TGCGCCAGCAGCCAAGACCCTAGCGGGATAGATACGCAGTATTTT. Translated: CASSQDPSGIDTQYF.

This chain joins TRBV27 and TRBJ2-1; D is possibly TRBD1 or TRBD2 (5 bases each). CDR1 is MNHEY and CDR2 is SMNVEV in the germline V gene (reference sequence). The V gene lost 8 bases and the J gene lost 4 bases, with 18 bases spanning the gap. The length of the CDR3 is 15 residues. CDR3 sequence reads: CASSDGAAIYNEQFF. The CDR3 DNA is TGTGCCAGCTCAGACGGGGCTGCCATATACAATGAGCAGTTCTTC.

This chain connects TRBV10-3 to TRBJ2-1; D ambiguous. Germline CDR1 is ENHRY and CDR2 is SYGVKD. There are 14 residues in the CDR3. Trimming cost V 8 bases and J 0 bases, with 11 bases left between them. CDR3 sequence: CAIERASSYNEQFF. The CDR3 region has the DNA TGTGCCATCGAACGGGCTAGCTCCTACAATGAGCAGTTCTTC.

The chain employs TRBV20-1 and TRBJ2-1, with D possibly being TRBD2 (6 bases). The CDR3 has 15 residues. Looked up from germline, CDR1 is DFQATT and CDR2 is SNEGSKA (reference sequence). The V end was cut by 2 bases, the J end by 3 bases, with 14 bases between. The CDR3 protein is CSARPAGRVYNEQFF. The CDR3 coding sequence is TGCAGTGCTAGACCCGCGGGACGGGTCTACAATGAGCAGTTCTTC.

This chain joins TRBV28 and TRBJ1-3, with D possibly being TRBD1 (6 bases). Germline loops: CDR1 MDHEN, CDR2 SYDVKM. The CDR3 covers 16 residues. Trimming stripped 8 bases from V and 2 bases from J, with 19 bases between. The CDR3 nucleotides are TGTGCCAGCCGTGAGGGGGGCTCGGGGGCTGGAAACACCATATATTTT. This encodes CASREGGSGAGNTIYF.

This clonotype was observed a handful of times. The chain carries TRBV6-5 and TRBJ2-3, with no clear D. Germline V gene sequence: CDR1 MNHEY, CDR2 SVGAGI. CDR3 length equals 12 residues. Trimming pared 11 bases from V and 1 base from J, leaving 10 bases between. The CDR3 DNA follows: TGTGCCGCCAAGGCGGGCACAGATACGCAGTATTTT. Translating gives CAAKAGTDTQYF.

This clonotype occurred many times. The chain has TRBV20-1 and TRBJ2-7, with D hard to call. The CDR3 loop spans 12 amino acids. The germline CDR1 and CDR2 sequences are DFQATT and SNEGSKA (reference sequence). CDR3 protein: CSAPLRSYEQYF. CDR3 bases: TGCAGCGCCCCCCTCCGGTCCTACGAGCAGTACTTC.

Many counts were recorded for this clonotype. The V and J genes are TRBV7-3 and TRBJ2-3, with D maybe TRBD2 (5 bases). Germline CDR1 is SGHTA and CDR2 is FQGTGA. Trimming took 5 bases from V and 3 from J, leaving 12 bases between them. CDR3 length equals 14 residues. The CDR3 loop is CASSAQGSTDTQYF. CDR3 nucleotide sequence: TGTGCCAGCAGCGCCCAAGGGAGTACAGATACGCAGTATTTT.

This sequence joins TRBV4-1 and TRBJ2-1; no clear D gene. This CDR3 comprises 14 residues. Trimming stripped 1 base from V and 6 bases from J, with 10 bases between. Germline V gives CDR1 MGHRA, CDR2 YSYEKL. CDR3 nucleotides: TGCGCCAGCAGCCAAGTCCGGACCGGCAATGAGCAGTTCTTC. Translating gives CASSQVRTGNEQFF.

V gene TRBV24-1 combines with J gene TRBJ2-1; 10 bases are a match to TRBD2. Germline trimming cut 4 bases from V and 9 bases from J; bases unmatched to any gene: 11. Germline CDR1 is KGHDR and CDR2 is SFDVKD. This CDR3 spans 16 amino acids. CDR3 protein: CATSDSGRASSGEQFF. Here the CDR3 DNA reads TGTGCCACCAGTGACAGCGGGAGGGCGTCAAGCGGTGAGCAGTTCTTC.

The chain recombines TRBV6-5 with TRBJ2-2; a weak D match, TRBD1 (6 bases). The CDR3 has 17 residues. CDR1 and CDR2 (germline): MNHEY, SVGAGI. Trimming took 4 bases from V and 4 from J, leaving 19 bases between them. CDR3 DNA: TGTGCCAGCAGTTGGGGATCAGGGACATCAACCACCGGGGAGCTGTTTTTT. Its protein is CASSWGSGTSTTGELFF.

This clonotype appeared a few times. V and J are TRBV29-1 and TRBJ1-3; 9 bases map to TRBD1. The length of the CDR3 is 13 residues. Germline V CDR1 and CDR2: SQVTM, ANQGSEA. CDR3: CSAGQGSGNTIYF. In nucleotides, the CDR3 is TGCAGTGCCGGACAGGGGTCTGGAAACACCATATATTTT.

V is TRBV5-1 and J is TRBJ2-5; the D gene is possibly TRBD2 (6 bases). CDR1 SGHRS and CDR2 YFSETQ come from the germline V gene. This CDR3 contains 14 residues. V lost 4 bases and J 5 bases, leaving 15 bases between the germline ends. In DNA, the CDR3 is TGCGCCAGCAGCCAGACTAGGGGTCGGGAGACCCAGTACTTC. Its protein product is CASSQTRGRETQYF.

The chain recombines TRBV29-1 with TRBJ2-7; the D is unclear. Trimming took 3 bases from V and 3 from J, leaving 9 bases between them. Germline CDR1 SQVTM, CDR2 ANQGSEA. The CDR3 has 12 amino acids. CDR3 coding DNA: TGCAGCGTTGAGGACGGCTACTACGAGCAGTACTTC. Encoded protein: CSVEDGYYEQYF.

The rearrangement joins TRBV7-6 to TRBJ2-3; 9 bases align to TRBD1. The CDR3 is 16 amino acids. With 4 bases clipped from V and 2 bases from J, the junction kept 7 bases outside the gene matches. Germline lookup yields CDR1 SGHVS and CDR2 FNYEAQ. DNA for the CDR3: TGTGCCAGCAGCTCGGACAGGGGACTTCCCACAGATACGCAGTATTTT. Its protein product is CASSSDRGLPTDTQYF.

This sequence joins TRBV12-3 or TRBV12-4 and TRBJ1-6; perhaps TRBD1 as D (6 bases). V was shortened by 8 bases and J by 18 bases, with 17 bases between the two germline ends. CDR3 size: 11 residues. The CDR3 bases are TGTGCCAGCGGTCTACAGGGCCCGGACCACTTT. It encodes CASGLQGPDHF.

This chain joins TRBV28 and TRBJ2-7; weak D call: TRBD1 (5 bases). The CDR3 covers 18 residues. V lost 2 bases, J lost 1 base, and 21 bases lay in between. Germline V gene sequence: CDR1 MDHEN, CDR2 SYDVKM. CDR3 sequence reads: CASSLPQDKKLTSYEQYF. The CDR3, as DNA: TGTGCCAGCAGTTTACCTCAGGACAAAAAGTTGACGTCCTACGAGCAGTACTTC. Using reference TRBV28 and TRBJ2-7 for the parts outside the CDR3, the full variable domain is DVKVTQSSRYLVKRTGEKVFLECVQDMDHENMFWYRQDPGLGLRLIYFSYDVKMKEKGDIPEGYSVSREKKERFSLILESASTNQTSMYLCASSLPQDKKLTSYEQYFGPGTRLTVT.

This clonotype was seen repeatedly, ten times or more. The J gene is TRBJ2-7, the V gene TRBV28; D unclear. The length of the CDR3 is 9 residues. Germline V CDR1 and CDR2: MDHEN, SYDVKM. Trimming removed 10 bases at V and 3 bases at J, with 4 bases between. The CDR3 sequence: CAIGYEQYF. CDR3 DNA sequence: TGTGCCATCGGCTACGAGCAGTACTTC.

The V call is TRBV9, the J call TRBJ1-6; no definite D call. Trimming left V 0 bases short and J 0 bases short, with 16 bases between. Germline V gene lookup returns CDR1 SGDLS and CDR2 YYNGEE. CDR3 length: 19 amino acids. CDR3 DNA sequence: TGTGCCAGCAGCGTAGGAGGCAGGATGACTGGCTCCTATAATTCACCCCTCCACTTT. This translates into CASSVGGRMTGSYNSPLHF.

This clonotype was seen more than once but under ten times. This sequence joins TRBV15 and TRBJ2-1, with no clear D. Looked up from germline, CDR1 is LNHNV and CDR2 is YYDKDF (reference sequence). This CDR3 is built from 16 residues. Trimming left V 0 bases short and J 2 bases short, with 11 bases between. This chain's CDR3 is CATSRDAVETYNEQFF. The CDR3 coding sequence is TGTGCCACCAGCAGAGATGCGGTAGAGACCTACAATGAGCAGTTCTTC.

The V gene is TRBV20-1, the J gene TRBJ2-1; maybe TRBD1 (6 bases). Deletions cut 6 bases from V and 4 bases from J, with 16 bases between. The CDR3 has 14 amino acids. Looked up from germline, CDR1 is DFQATT and CDR2 is SNEGSKA (reference sequence). The CDR3 is CSADMRTGYNEQFF. CDR3 DNA: TGCAGTGCCGACATGCGAACAGGGTACAATGAGCAGTTCTTC.

The table lists this clonotype with a few counts. V usage is TRBV9 and J usage is TRBJ2-7, with D perhaps matching TRBD2 (6 bases). Germline CDR1 is SGDLS and CDR2 is YYNGEE. This CDR3 has 15 amino acids. Between the trimmed V and J ends, which lost 0 bases and 2 bases, there was a span of 12 bases. CDR3 nucleotides: TGTGCCAGCAGCGTAGAAAATAGCGGACCCTACGAGCAGTACTTC. Translated: CASSVENSGPYEQYF.

J is TRBJ2-2 and V is TRBV11-2; 7 bases are shared with TRBD2. Trimming cost V 5 bases and J 5 bases; bases outside gene matches: 14. CDR1 and CDR2 (germline): SGHAT, FQNNGV. The length of the CDR3 is 17 residues. The CDR3 reads CASSPRGASGLTGELFF. CDR3 in DNA: TGTGCCAGCAGCCCACGCGGGGCTAGCGGCCTTACCGGGGAGCTGTTTTTT.

The CDR3: CASSWKGGVSGANVLTF. The CDR3 DNA reads TGTGCCAGCAGTTGGAAAGGGGGGGTCTCTGGGGCCAACGTCCTGACTTTC. V gene TRBV27 combines with J gene TRBJ2-6, with D possibly matching TRBD2 (7 bases). In germline, CDR1 is MNHEY, CDR2 SMNVEV (reference sequence). V lost 4 bases and J lost 0, with 13 bases in between. The CDR3 has 17 residues.

In this sample, this clonotype turned up many times. V usage is TRBV4-1 and J usage is TRBJ2-2, with 12 bases matching TRBD1. CDR1 and CDR2 (germline): MGHRA, YSYEKL. The trim removed 3 bases at V and 6 bases at J, leaving 2 bases unmatched. This CDR3 is built from 15 residues. CDR3 region: CASSQGQGAPGELFF. Written as DNA, the CDR3 is TGCGCCAGCAGCCAGGGACAGGGGGCGCCCGGGGAGCTGTTTTTT.

This clonotype was detected ten times or more. This chain joins TRBV21-1 and TRBJ1-2; no DNA check was done on the table's D call, TRBD1. TRBV21-1 is described as a pseudogene. The CDR3 is 10 residues long. This CDR3 reads CAKQGGGYTF. DNA of the CDR3: TGTGCCAAACAGGGTGGTGGCTACACCTTC.